This TCR beta chain is from a study of cytomegalovirus exposure and HLA in healthy donors. Overall study findings and caveats: CMV serostatus was the sole immune exposure information available.

On this clone: The antigen remains undetermined.

The germline V gene has CDR1 SGHDN and CDR2 FVKESK. The CDR3 sequence is 15 residues long. V shed 1 base and J shed 6 bases, with 16 bases lying between them. PCR involved 60 Vbeta and 13 Jbeta primers. TCRdb keeps only in-frame clones here, not all; method: immunoSEQ multiplex PCR. The sample holds 100,000 or so clones, more than 65% seen once. The sample comprised PBMCs. V gene TRBV14 combines with J gene TRBJ2-7, with D perhaps matching TRBD2 (7 bases). This sequence originates from a woman between 18 and 29 years old in good health and CMV-seronegative. CDR3 amino acids: CASSQVSKGGREQYF. CDR3 DNA: TGTGCCAGCAGCCAAGTATCGAAGGGGGGGCGCGAGCAGTACTTC.